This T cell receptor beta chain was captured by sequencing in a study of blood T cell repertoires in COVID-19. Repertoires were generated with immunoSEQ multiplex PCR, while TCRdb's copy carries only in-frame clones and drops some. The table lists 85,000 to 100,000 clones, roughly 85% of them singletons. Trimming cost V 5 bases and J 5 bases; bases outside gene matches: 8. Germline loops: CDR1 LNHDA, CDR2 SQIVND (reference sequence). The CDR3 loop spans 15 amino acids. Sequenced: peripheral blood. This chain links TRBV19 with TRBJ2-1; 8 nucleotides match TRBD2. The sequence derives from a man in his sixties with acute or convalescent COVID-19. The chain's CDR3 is CASSSGLAGHNEQFF. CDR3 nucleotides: TGTGCCAGTAGTTCCGGCCTAGCGGGCCACAATGAGCAGTTCTTC.